The source of this TCR beta chain is a study of blood T cell repertoires in COVID-19. About the study: The study drew acute and convalescent COVID-19 samples from the United States, Italy and Spain.

Per the original methods: Amplification of reference gene primers provided the estimated nucleated cell counts. Sequenced by immunoSEQ multiplex PCR; TCRdb stores in-frame clones only, minus some. The V and J calls and clone size come from that table; D and trimming were worked out from the DNA. This table holds under 350,000 clones, about nine tenths found once. Donors were grouped by their self-reported clinical history. Two consecutive negative NP/OP PCR tests, clearance, or resolved symptoms defined Cohort 3 recovery. The clonotype comes from a woman in her thirties or forties who had recovered from COVID-19. Input material: PBMCs or T cells enriched from blood (not recorded which).

The CDR3 reads CASSGSSYNSPLHF. The DNA for the CDR3 is TGTGCCAGCAGCGGGAGCTCCTATAATTCACCCCTCCACTTT. The chain couples TRBV9 to TRBJ1-6, with D unclear. Germline loops: CDR1 SGDLS, CDR2 YYNGEE. V shed 3 bases and J shed 0 bases, with 4 bases lying between them. CDR3 length equals 14 residues.